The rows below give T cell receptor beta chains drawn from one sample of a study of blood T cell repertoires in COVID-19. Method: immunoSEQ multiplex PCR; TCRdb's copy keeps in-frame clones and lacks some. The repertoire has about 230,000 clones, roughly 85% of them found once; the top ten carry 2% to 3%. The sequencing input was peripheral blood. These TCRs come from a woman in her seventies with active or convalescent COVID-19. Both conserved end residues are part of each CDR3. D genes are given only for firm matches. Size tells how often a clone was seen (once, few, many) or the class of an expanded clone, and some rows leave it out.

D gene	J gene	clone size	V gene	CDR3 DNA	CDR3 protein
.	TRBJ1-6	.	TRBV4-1	TGCGCCAGCAGCCAAGATACAGGGTTCCAGGCACCCCTCCACTTT	CASSQDTGFQAPLHF
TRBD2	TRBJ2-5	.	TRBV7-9	TGTGCCAGCAGCTCAAGACGACTAGCAGCTGAGACCCAGTACTTC	CASSSRRLAAETQYF
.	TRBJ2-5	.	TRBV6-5	TGTGCCACTCGAGGGTATGAGACCCAGTACTTC	CATRGYETQYF
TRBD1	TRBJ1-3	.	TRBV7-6	TGTGCCAGCAGCTTTCGCCAGGGGGAAGGAAACACCATATATTTT	CASSFRQGEGNTIYF
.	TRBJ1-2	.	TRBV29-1	TGCAGCGTTGAGGAGACGGGTTTGAACTATGGCTACACCTTC	CSVEETGLNYGYTF
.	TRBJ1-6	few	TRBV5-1	TGCGCCAGCAGCTTGTCGGCGGATAGAGACTCACCCCTCCACTTT	CASSLSADRDSPLHF
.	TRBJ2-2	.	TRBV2	TGTGCCAGCAGTGAAACGCGGCCACAGAACACCGGGGAGCTGTTTTTT	CASSETRPQNTGELFF
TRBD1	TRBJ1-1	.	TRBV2	TGTGCCAGCAGAGGACAGGGGGTGACTGAAGCTTTCTTT	CASRGQGVTEAFF
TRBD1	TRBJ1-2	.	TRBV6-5	TGTGCCAGCGGGGGGACAGGGCCTTATGGCTACACCTTC	CASGGTGPYGYTF
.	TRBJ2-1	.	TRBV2	TGTGCCAGCAGTGTAATACAGGCATACAATGAGCAGTTCTTC	CASSVIQAYNEQFF
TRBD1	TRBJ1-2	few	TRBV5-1	TGCGCCAGCAGCCGGGACAGGGCAAGCGGCTACACCTTC	CASSRDRASGYTF
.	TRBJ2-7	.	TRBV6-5	TGTGCCAGCACCAAAGGAGGCGGGGTTTACGAGCAGTACTTC	CASTKGGGVYEQYF
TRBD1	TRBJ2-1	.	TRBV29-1	TGCAGCGTTGCGGGACAGGCCTACAATGAGCAGTTCTTC	CSVAGQAYNEQFF
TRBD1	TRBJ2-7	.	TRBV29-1	TGCAGCGTTAGCAAGGGTGGGACAGGGAACTACGAGCAGTACTTC	CSVSKGGTGNYEQYF
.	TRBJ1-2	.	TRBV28	TGTGCCCGCAGTTTTTTCGTATTCGGCGGGGGGGCGGGTATCTATGGCTACACCTTC	CARSFFVFGGGAGIYGYTF
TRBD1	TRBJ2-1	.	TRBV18	TGTGCCAGCTCCCAAGGGACAGGGGGCCACAATGAGCAGTTCTTC	CASSQGTGGHNEQFF
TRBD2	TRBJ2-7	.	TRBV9	TGTGCCAGCAGCGTACAGGGAGGGGAGCAGTACTTC	CASSVQGGEQYF
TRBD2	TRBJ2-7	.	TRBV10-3	TGTGCCATCAGTGAGGAGCGGGGGGGCTACGAGCAGTACTTC	CAISEERGGYEQYF
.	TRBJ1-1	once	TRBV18	TGTGCCAGCTCACCGGGCGGGGGCGTGGGGACTGAAGCTTTCTTT	CASSPGGGVGTEAFF
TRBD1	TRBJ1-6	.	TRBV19	TGTGCCAGTAGTATAGAGAAGGGGGCGAGTTCACCCCTCCACTTT	CASSIEKGASSPLHF
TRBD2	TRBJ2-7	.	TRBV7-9	TGTGCCAGCAGCTTAAGTAGCGGGAGCAGGGAGCAGTACTTC	CASSLSSGSREQYF
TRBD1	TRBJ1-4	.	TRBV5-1	TGCGCCAGCAGCCCAGGACAGGGTTGGGAAAAACTGTTTTTT	CASSPGQGWEKLFF
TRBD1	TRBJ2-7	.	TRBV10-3	TGTGCCACCACCGGGACAGCCCTCTCTTACGAGCAGTACTTC	CATTGTALSYEQYF
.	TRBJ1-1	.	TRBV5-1	TGCGCCAGCAGCTTGGGACACGGAGGGAACACTGAAGCTTTCTTT	CASSLGHGGNTEAFF
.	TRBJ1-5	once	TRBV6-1	TGTGCCAGCAGTGAAGGTCCCTATCAGCCCCAGCATTTT	CASSEGPYQPQHF
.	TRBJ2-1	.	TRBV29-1	TGCAGCGTTGTCAGGAATCCCCCCTACAACAATGAGCAGTTCTTC	CSVVRNPPYNNEQFF
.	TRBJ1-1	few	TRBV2	TGTGCCAGCAGTGAACTTGGGAGTACTGAAGCTTTCTTT	CASSELGSTEAFF
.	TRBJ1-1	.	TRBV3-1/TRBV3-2	TGTGCCAGCAGCATACAGCCCATGAACACTGAAGCTTTCTTT	CASSIQPMNTEAFF
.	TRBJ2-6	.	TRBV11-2	TGTGCCAGCAGCGGTGGACAGTCTGGGGCCAACGTCCTGACTTTC	CASSGGQSGANVLTF
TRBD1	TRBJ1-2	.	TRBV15	TGTGCCACCAGCGGACTAACAGGGGGAGGCTATGGCTACACCTTC	CATSGLTGGGYGYTF
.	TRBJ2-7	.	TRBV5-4	TGTGCCAGCAGCTTGAAGAGGGAGCACTCCTACGAGCAGTACTTC	CASSLKREHSYEQYF
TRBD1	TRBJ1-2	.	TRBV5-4	TGTGCCAGCATCGACAGGGTTTATGGCTACACCTTC	CASIDRVYGYTF
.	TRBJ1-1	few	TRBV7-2	TGTGCCAGCAGCTTAACGACTTTGAACACTGAAGCTTTCTTT	CASSLTTLNTEAFF
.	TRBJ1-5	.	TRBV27	TGTGCCAGTTCTCAGAAATATAGCAATCAGCCCCAGCATTTT	CASSQKYSNQPQHF